This TCR beta chain was identified during a study of low-dose radiotherapy and immunotherapy resistance in tumors. Study as a whole: Members of Cohort 2 were treated with 1 Gy per fraction every two weeks; their total was 13 Gy over 26 weeks. Every day for four cycles from cycle 1 day 1, patients took 300 mg of oral aspirin. The authors gave intravenous cyclophosphamide 200 mg/m2 every two weeks, one day before radiation and immunotherapy.

Covering alpha and beta chains, TRAV- and TRBV-specific primers were used for the first-strand cDNA. TCRs were amplified for 15 to 20 PCR cycles with a constant-region primer and V-primer adapter. TCRdb re-called the reads through MiXCR, storing one row per CDR3 protein. The table includes approximately 100,000 distinct CDR3 sequences, around 21% detected once. Time point described: after trial treatment. Stated treatment: LDRT plus nivolumab, ipilimumab, low-dose cyclophosphamide and aspirin (RACIN trial). Nivolumab, ipilimumab, aspirin, low-dose cyclophosphamide and low-dose radiotherapy were given to donors. This clonotype was observed many times. V gave up 3 bases and J gave up 5 bases, with 10 bases separating them. The CDR3 length is 13 residues.

This chain links TRBV12-3 or TRBV12-4 with TRBJ2-5; D gene uncertain. The material sequenced was PBMCs, taken after low-dose radiotherapy plus immunotherapy. This TCR was recovered from a male donor with prostate cancer. CDR3 sequence: CASSLAIGETQYF. The DNA for the CDR3 is TGTGCCAGCAGTTTGGCCATCGGGGAGACCCAGTACTTC.